This T cell receptor beta chain emerged from a study of T cell responses to AZD1222 COVID-19 vaccine. Only in-frame clones appear in the TCRdb table, and some are missing; sequencing was by immunoSEQ multiplex PCR. The sample has around 110,000 clones; more than 80% are singletons. V lost 3 bases to trimming and J lost 7 bases, with 12 bases between them. The CDR3 contains 13 residues. CDR1 SNHLY and CDR2 FYNNEI come from the germline V gene. V gene TRBV2 combines with J gene TRBJ1-2; TRBD1 is a possible D gene (5 bases). This TCR came from an adult in good health. Sequenced here: peripheral blood, sampled on day 0 of AZD1222 vaccination. The chain's CDR3 is CASSDRVRSGYTF. CDR3 bases: TGTGCCAGCAGTGACAGGGTAAGGTCTGGCTACACCTTC.